This T cell receptor beta chain is drawn from a study of cytomegalovirus exposure and HLA in healthy donors. Study context: A preliminary data release comprised 80 million or so unique TCRs obtained from HLA-typed donors.

PCR used 60 Vbeta primers and 13 Jbeta primers. Sequenced by immunoSEQ multiplex PCR; TCRdb stores in-frame clones only, minus some. Listed are more than 130,000 clones; roughly 2.5% falls within the top ten. Germline trimming cut 4 bases from V and 5 bases from J; bases unmatched to any gene: 7. Germline loops: CDR1 SGHTA, CDR2 FQGNSA. The CDR3 runs 14 residues. Study results and limitations: Being productive about 87% or about 30% of the time was typical of most TCR beta V segments in an earlier analysis.

A remark on this clone: Its antigen is as yet unknown.

The J gene is TRBJ1-2, the V gene TRBV7-2; the match to TRBD1 covers 7 bases. This TCR was sampled from a man aged 40-50 years in good health and CMV-seronegative. Material for sequencing was PBMCs. The CDR3 nucleotides read TGTGCCAGCAGCTCGCCCGGACAGGCTTATGGCTACACCTTC. It codes for CASSSPGQAYGYTF. Full variable domain (rest looked up from reference TRBV7-2 and TRBJ1-2): GAGVSQSPSNKVTEKGKDVELRCDPISGHTALYWYRQSLGQGLEFLIYFQGNSAPDKSGLPSDRFSAERTGGSVSTLTIQRTQQEDSAVYLCASSSPGQAYGYTFGSGTRLTVV.